This T cell receptor beta chain was identified during a study of cytomegalovirus exposure and HLA in healthy donors. There are 17 residues in the CDR3. The J segment lost 0 bases and the V segment lost 6 bases, leaving 8 bases of the junction unmatched. The germline V gene has CDR1 MNHEY and CDR2 SMNVEV (reference sequence). Here immunoSEQ multiplex PCR was the method, and the copy in TCRdb shows in-frame clones only, minus some. Of 150,000 to 200,000 clones listed, more than 80% were seen once; the top ten hold around 6.7%. The specimen sequenced was PBMCs. The V and J genes are TRBV27 and TRBJ2-1; 10 nucleotides agree with TRBD2. This TCR was recovered from a man between 18 and 35 years old in good health and CMV-seropositive. The CDR3 here is CASRPGLAESSYNEQFF. DNA for the CDR3: TGTGCCAGCAGACCCGGACTAGCGGAGAGCTCCTACAATGAGCAGTTCTTC.